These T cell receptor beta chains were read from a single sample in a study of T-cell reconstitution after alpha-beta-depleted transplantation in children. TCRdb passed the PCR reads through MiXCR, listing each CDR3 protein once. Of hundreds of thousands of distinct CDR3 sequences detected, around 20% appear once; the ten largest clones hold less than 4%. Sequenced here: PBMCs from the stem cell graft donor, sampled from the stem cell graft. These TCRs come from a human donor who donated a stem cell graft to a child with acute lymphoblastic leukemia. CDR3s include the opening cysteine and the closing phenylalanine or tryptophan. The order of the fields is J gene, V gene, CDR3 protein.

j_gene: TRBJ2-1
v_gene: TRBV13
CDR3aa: CASSSSKWTSGSTTSYNEQFF

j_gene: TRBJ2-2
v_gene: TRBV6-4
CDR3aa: CASSDTGHPKGDTGELFF

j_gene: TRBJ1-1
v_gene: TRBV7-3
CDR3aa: CASKALPGQRSSEAFF

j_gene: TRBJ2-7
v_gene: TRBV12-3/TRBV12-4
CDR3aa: CASSWGGGYEQYF

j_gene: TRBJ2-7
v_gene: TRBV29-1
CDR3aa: CSVGGGYEQYF

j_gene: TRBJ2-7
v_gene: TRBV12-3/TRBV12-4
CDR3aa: CASRPSGSEQYF

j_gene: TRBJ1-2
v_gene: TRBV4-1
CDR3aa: CASSQHWQVYGYTF

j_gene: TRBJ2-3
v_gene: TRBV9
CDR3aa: CASSVGGSTDTQYF

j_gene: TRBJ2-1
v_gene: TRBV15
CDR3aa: CATSRLATSYNEQFF

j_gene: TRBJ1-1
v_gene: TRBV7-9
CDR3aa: CASSPPGTGGDNTEAFF

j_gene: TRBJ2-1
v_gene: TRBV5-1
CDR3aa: CASSWTRLAGGTYNEQFF

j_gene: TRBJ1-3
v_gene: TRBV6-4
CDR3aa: CASSDSVEGNTIYF

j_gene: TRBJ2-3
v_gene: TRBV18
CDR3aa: CASSRQGGTRTDTQYF

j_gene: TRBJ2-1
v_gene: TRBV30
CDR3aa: CAWMGLAPYNEQFF

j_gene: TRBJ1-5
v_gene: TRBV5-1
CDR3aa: CASSLEDSNQPQHF

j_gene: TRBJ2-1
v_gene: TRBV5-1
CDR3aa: CASSLARLAGGSTSYNEQFF

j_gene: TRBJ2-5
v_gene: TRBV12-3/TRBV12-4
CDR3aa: CASSFRDYQETQYF

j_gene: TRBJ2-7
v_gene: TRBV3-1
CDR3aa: CASSRDEGLAAYEQYF

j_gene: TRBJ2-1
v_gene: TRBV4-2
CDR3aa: CASSLSGTSGIDYNEQFF

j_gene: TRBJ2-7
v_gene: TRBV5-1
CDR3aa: CASSLQGGRGYEQYF

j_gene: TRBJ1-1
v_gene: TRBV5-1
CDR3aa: CASSLASWGSTEAFF

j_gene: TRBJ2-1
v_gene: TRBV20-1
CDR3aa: CSAPDGYNEQFF

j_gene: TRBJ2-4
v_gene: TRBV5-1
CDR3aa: CASSPRTGVRDIQYF

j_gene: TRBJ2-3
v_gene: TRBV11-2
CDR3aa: CASSLVPGPDTQYF

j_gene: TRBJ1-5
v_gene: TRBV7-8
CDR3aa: CASSLLPGNHQPQHF

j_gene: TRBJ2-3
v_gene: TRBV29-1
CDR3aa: CSVETSPDTQYF

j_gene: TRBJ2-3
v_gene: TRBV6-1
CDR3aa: CASSEGETDTQYF

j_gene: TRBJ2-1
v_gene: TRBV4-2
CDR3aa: CASSRERASGQSYNEQFF

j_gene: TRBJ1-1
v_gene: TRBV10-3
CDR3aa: CAIGGNTEAFF

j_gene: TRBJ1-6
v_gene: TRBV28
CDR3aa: CASSGESGGNSPLHF

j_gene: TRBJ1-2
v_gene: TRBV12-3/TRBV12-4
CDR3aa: CASSYNPQGYGYTF

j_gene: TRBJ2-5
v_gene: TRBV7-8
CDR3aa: CASSLVLGLVDETQYF

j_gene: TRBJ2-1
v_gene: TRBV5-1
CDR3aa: CASSLTLGGIRYNEQFF

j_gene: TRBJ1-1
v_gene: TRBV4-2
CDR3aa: CASSHDRTGGIRETEAFF

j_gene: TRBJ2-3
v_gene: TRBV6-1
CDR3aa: CASSEISTDTQYF

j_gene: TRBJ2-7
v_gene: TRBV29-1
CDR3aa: CSATGGDYEQYF

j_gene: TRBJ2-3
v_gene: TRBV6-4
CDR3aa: CASKPGQDTDTQYF

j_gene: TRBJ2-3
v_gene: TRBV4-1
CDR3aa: CASSLSGTEGTQYF

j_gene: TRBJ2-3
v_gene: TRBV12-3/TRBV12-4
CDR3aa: CASGPGEMGDTQYF

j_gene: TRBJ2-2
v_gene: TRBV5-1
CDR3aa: CASSPRSLTGELFF

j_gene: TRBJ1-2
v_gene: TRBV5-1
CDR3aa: CASSPTLSYGYTF